Listed below are T cell receptor beta chains from one sample, sequenced in a study of immune evolution from preneoplasia to lung adenocarcinoma. Assay used: immunoSEQ multiplex PCR; TCRdb lists only in-frame clones, some missing. This table has roughly 2,600 clones, under 85% appearing once. The specimen sequenced was FFPE adjacent normal lung tissue. The source of these receptors is an elderly person with lung adenocarcinoma. Each CDR3 is given with its conserved first and last residue. The order of the fields is V gene, J gene, clone size, D gene, CDR3 protein, CDR3 DNA. The D gene is left open where the match is weak. Clone sizes are given selectively: once, few, many, or a class where the clone is expanded.

V gene: TRBV4-2; J gene: TRBJ1-4; clone size: NA; D gene: NA; CDR3 protein: CASSQGDGVLGEKLFF; CDR3 DNA: TGTGCCAGCAGCCAAGGGGACGGGGTCCTTGGCGAAAAACTGTTTTTT
V gene: TRBV18; J gene: TRBJ2-3; clone size: NA; D gene: NA; CDR3 protein: CASSPEGGRRDTQYF; CDR3 DNA: TGTGCCAGCTCACCTGAGGGGGGGCGACGAGATACGCAGTATTTT
V gene: TRBV5-8; J gene: TRBJ1-2; clone size: once; D gene: NA; CDR3 protein: CASRPNYGYTF; CDR3 DNA: TGTGCCAGCAGGCCTAACTATGGCTACACCTTC
V gene: TRBV6-1; J gene: TRBJ2-2; clone size: NA; D gene: TRBD2; CDR3 protein: CASSEALAGAKNTGELFF; CDR3 DNA: TGTGCCAGCAGTGAAGCTCTAGCGGGGGCCAAGAACACCGGGGAGCTGTTTTTT
V gene: TRBV7-8; J gene: TRBJ2-3; clone size: NA; D gene: NA; CDR3 protein: CASSLAGRATDTQYF; CDR3 DNA: TGTGCCAGCAGCTTAGCGGGCAGGGCGACAGATACGCAGTATTTT
V gene: TRBV7-6; J gene: TRBJ2-1; clone size: NA; D gene: TRBD2; CDR3 protein: CASRNIAGGPSYNEQFF; CDR3 DNA: TGTGCCAGCAGAAACATAGCGGGAGGTCCCTCCTACAATGAGCAGTTCTTC
V gene: TRBV21-1; J gene: TRBJ1-5; clone size: NA; D gene: NA; CDR3 protein: CASPPSSGFNQPQHF; CDR3 DNA: TGTGCCAGCCCCCCGAGCAGTGGGTTCAATCAGCCCCAGCATTTT
V gene: TRBV6-5; J gene: TRBJ1-5; clone size: few; D gene: NA; CDR3 protein: CASSQEYRAAGPQHF; CDR3 DNA: TGTGCCAGCAGTCAGGAATACAGGGCCGCGGGGCCCCAGCATTTT
V gene: TRBV11-3; J gene: TRBJ2-7; clone size: few; D gene: NA; CDR3 protein: CASSLRAGASYEQYF; CDR3 DNA: TGTGCCAGCAGCTTAAGGGCAGGGGCGTCCTACGAGCAGTACTTC
V gene: TRBV9; J gene: TRBJ2-3; clone size: NA; D gene: NA; CDR3 protein: CASSDITDTQYF; CDR3 DNA: TGTGCCAGCAGCGACATAACAGATACGCAGTATTTT
V gene: TRBV10-3; J gene: TRBJ2-1; clone size: few; D gene: TRBD2; CDR3 protein: CAISEPGLAGEADNEQFF; CDR3 DNA: TGTGCCATCAGTGAGCCGGGACTAGCGGGAGAGGCCGACAATGAGCAGTTCTTC
V gene: TRBV5-1; J gene: TRBJ2-7; clone size: NA; D gene: NA; CDR3 protein: CASSLEVAAPGEQYF; CDR3 DNA: TGCGCCAGCAGCTTGGAGGTCGCAGCGCCTGGGGAGCAGTACTTC
V gene: TRBV2; J gene: TRBJ2-5; clone size: NA; D gene: NA; CDR3 protein: CASSETWDQYF; CDR3 DNA: TGTGCCAGCAGTGAGACGTGGGACCAGTACTTC
V gene: TRBV9; J gene: TRBJ2-5; clone size: NA; D gene: NA; CDR3 protein: CASSRSMDQGQETQYF; CDR3 DNA: TGTGCCAGCAGCCGAAGCATGGACCAGGGCCAAGAGACCCAGTACTTC
V gene: TRBV7-7; J gene: TRBJ2-1; clone size: NA; D gene: NA; CDR3 protein: CASSPDLYNEQFF; CDR3 DNA: TGTGCTAGCAGCCCCGATCTGTACAATGAGCAGTTCTTC
V gene: TRBV27; J gene: TRBJ2-1; clone size: NA; D gene: NA; CDR3 protein: CASSLSGTNKQFF; CDR3 DNA: TGTGCCAGCAGTTTATCCGGGACAAATAAGCAGTTCTTC
V gene: TRBV7-8; J gene: TRBJ2-7; clone size: NA; D gene: NA; CDR3 protein: CASNLMSGGEQYF; CDR3 DNA: TGTGCCAGCAACTTAATGTCCGGGGGCGAGCAGTACTTC
V gene: TRBV6-6; J gene: TRBJ2-7; clone size: NA; D gene: NA; CDR3 protein: CASSYSGTTISYEQYF; CDR3 DNA: TGTGCCAGCAGTTACTCGGGGACCACTATCTCCTACGAGCAGTACTTC
V gene: TRBV6-5; J gene: TRBJ1-2; clone size: NA; D gene: NA; CDR3 protein: CANSPGQFNYGYTF; CDR3 DNA: TGTGCCAACAGTCCCGGACAGTTTAACTATGGCTACACCTTC
V gene: TRBV9; J gene: TRBJ2-1; clone size: NA; D gene: TRBD2; CDR3 protein: CASSPGTGGPSYNEQFF; CDR3 DNA: TGTGCCAGCAGCCCGGGGACGGGGGGGCCCTCCTACAATGAGCAGTTCTTC
V gene: TRBV30; J gene: TRBJ1-5; clone size: NA; D gene: NA; CDR3 protein: CAWSVEGGNQPQHF; CDR3 DNA: TGTGCCTGGAGTGTGGAGGGGGGCAATCAGCCCCAGCATTTT
V gene: TRBV29-1; J gene: TRBJ1-2; clone size: NA; D gene: NA; CDR3 protein: CSVVGSIPPFF; CDR3 DNA: TGCAGCGTTGTCGGGTCCATCCCTCCATTTTTC
V gene: TRBV18; J gene: TRBJ2-7; clone size: NA; D gene: NA; CDR3 protein: CASSPDRVVYEQYF; CDR3 DNA: TGTGCCAGCTCACCGGACAGAGTAGTCTACGAGCAGTACTTC
V gene: TRBV29-1; J gene: TRBJ2-7; clone size: NA; D gene: TRBD1; CDR3 protein: CSVELLTGGEYEQYF; CDR3 DNA: TGCAGCGTTGAGCTATTGACAGGGGGTGAGTACGAGCAGTACTTC
V gene: TRBV6-6; J gene: TRBJ2-5; clone size: NA; D gene: TRBD2; CDR3 protein: CASSYPTSGPETQYF; CDR3 DNA: TGTGCCAGCAGTTACCCCACTAGCGGGCCCGAGACCCAGTACTTC
V gene: TRBV7-9; J gene: TRBJ2-1; clone size: NA; D gene: TRBD2; CDR3 protein: CASSSGTSGIRNEQFF; CDR3 DNA: TGTGCCAGCAGCTCCGGGACTAGCGGGATTAGGAATGAGCAGTTCTTC
V gene: TRBV29-1; J gene: TRBJ1-1; clone size: NA; D gene: NA; CDR3 protein: CSVYPGRTEAFF; CDR3 DNA: TGCAGCGTATACCCCGGGAGGACTGAAGCTTTCTTT
V gene: TRBV6-5; J gene: TRBJ2-3; clone size: NA; D gene: TRBD2; CDR3 protein: CASRRLAATDTQYF; CDR3 DNA: TGTGCCAGCAGGCGCCTAGCGGCCACAGATACGCAGTATTTT
V gene: TRBV4-1; J gene: TRBJ1-1; clone size: few; D gene: NA; CDR3 protein: CASSQDGTSRTEAFF; CDR3 DNA: TGCGCCAGCAGCCAAGATGGGACCAGTAGGACTGAAGCTTTCTTT
V gene: TRBV9; J gene: TRBJ2-3; clone size: once; D gene: TRBD1; CDR3 protein: CASSVAPGTGTDTQYF; CDR3 DNA: TGTGCCAGCAGCGTAGCTCCCGGGACAGGGACAGATACGCAGTATTTT
V gene: TRBV4-1; J gene: TRBJ1-1; clone size: NA; D gene: NA; CDR3 protein: CASRISDWVTEAFF; CDR3 DNA: TGCGCCAGCAGAATTAGCGACTGGGTCACTGAAGCTTTCTTT
V gene: TRBV13; J gene: TRBJ2-6; clone size: NA; D gene: NA; CDR3 protein: CASSLAGAISGANVLTF; CDR3 DNA: TGTGCCAGCAGCTTAGCGGGAGCTATCTCTGGGGCCAACGTCCTGACTTTC
V gene: TRBV19; J gene: TRBJ2-1; clone size: NA; D gene: TRBD1; CDR3 protein: CASSSPDRGQDEQFF; CDR3 DNA: TGTGCCAGTAGTAGTCCTGACAGGGGGCAAGACGAGCAGTTCTTC
V gene: TRBV7-9; J gene: TRBJ1-1; clone size: NA; D gene: TRBD1; CDR3 protein: CASSLGDRGRYTEAFF; CDR3 DNA: TGTGCCAGCAGCTTAGGGGACAGGGGCCGCTACACTGAAGCTTTCTTT
V gene: TRBV7-9; J gene: TRBJ2-2; clone size: NA; D gene: NA; CDR3 protein: CASSRLTGTGELFF; CDR3 DNA: TGTGCCAGCAGCCGGCTCACGGGAACCGGGGAGCTGTTTTTT
V gene: TRBV27; J gene: TRBJ2-1; clone size: NA; D gene: TRBD2; CDR3 protein: CASKGFGRVRDNEQFF; CDR3 DNA: TGTGCCAGCAAGGGATTCGGGAGGGTGCGAGACAATGAGCAGTTCTTC
V gene: TRBV5-1; J gene: TRBJ2-1; clone size: NA; D gene: TRBD2; CDR3 protein: CASSRGDGGRNLHNEQFF; CDR3 DNA: TGCGCCAGCAGTCGGGGGGACGGCGGGCGGAACCTTCACAATGAGCAGTTCTTC
V gene: TRBV9; J gene: TRBJ2-3; clone size: NA; D gene: TRBD1; CDR3 protein: CASSVADTGGTDTQYF; CDR3 DNA: TGTGCCAGCAGCGTAGCGGATACAGGGGGCACAGATACGCAGTATTTT
V gene: TRBV6-4; J gene: TRBJ1-1; clone size: NA; D gene: NA; CDR3 protein: CASSEGGGSEAFF; CDR3 DNA: TGTGCCAGCAGTGAAGGTGGGGGGTCTGAAGCTTTCTTT
V gene: TRBV18; J gene: TRBJ1-3; clone size: few; D gene: NA; CDR3 protein: CASSTGNSGNTIYF; CDR3 DNA: TGTGCCAGCTCTACAGGGAACTCTGGAAACACCATATATTTT
V gene: TRBV2; J gene: TRBJ1-2; clone size: NA; D gene: NA; CDR3 protein: CASSGGDTYGYTF; CDR3 DNA: TGTGCCAGCAGTGGAGGGGACACTTATGGCTACACCTTC
V gene: TRBV7-2; J gene: TRBJ2-2; clone size: few; D gene: NA; CDR3 protein: CASSSGVANTGELFF; CDR3 DNA: TGTGCCAGCAGCTCAGGGGTAGCGAACACCGGGGAGCTGTTTTTT
V gene: TRBV5-1; J gene: TRBJ2-1; clone size: NA; D gene: NA; CDR3 protein: CASSGGARGDEQFF; CDR3 DNA: TGCGCCAGCAGCGGCGGGGCCAGAGGAGATGAGCAGTTCTTC
V gene: TRBV7-2; J gene: TRBJ2-2; clone size: NA; D gene: NA; CDR3 protein: CASSSGTQGLSAGELFF; CDR3 DNA: TGTGCCAGCAGCTCCGGGACACAGGGCCTTTCCGCCGGGGAGCTGTTTTTT
V gene: TRBV10-3; J gene: TRBJ1-2; clone size: few; D gene: NA; CDR3 protein: CAISEDYGYTF; CDR3 DNA: TGTGCCATCAGTGAGGACTATGGCTACACCTTC
V gene: TRBV18; J gene: TRBJ1-5; clone size: NA; D gene: TRBD1; CDR3 protein: CASSSRGNSNQPQHF; CDR3 DNA: TGTGCCAGCTCGTCCAGGGGGAATAGCAATCAGCCCCAGCATTTT
V gene: TRBV28; J gene: TRBJ2-5; clone size: NA; D gene: NA; CDR3 protein: CASSFGGRGGETQYF; CDR3 DNA: TGTGCCAGCAGTTTTGGAGGGAGAGGGGGAGAGACCCAGTACTTC
V gene: TRBV11-1; J gene: TRBJ1-4; clone size: few; D gene: TRBD1; CDR3 protein: CASSSSGTDNEKLFF; CDR3 DNA: TGTGCCAGCAGCTCCTCCGGGACAGATAATGAAAAACTGTTTTTT
V gene: TRBV5-1; J gene: TRBJ1-4; clone size: NA; D gene: NA; CDR3 protein: CASSGGTRREKLFF; CDR3 DNA: TGCGCCAGCAGCGGGGGGACAAGACGTGAAAAACTGTTTTTT
V gene: TRBV11-3; J gene: TRBJ2-7; clone size: NA; D gene: NA; CDR3 protein: CASSLSGYEQYF; CDR3 DNA: TGTGCCAGCAGCTTATCTGGTTACGAGCAGTACTTC